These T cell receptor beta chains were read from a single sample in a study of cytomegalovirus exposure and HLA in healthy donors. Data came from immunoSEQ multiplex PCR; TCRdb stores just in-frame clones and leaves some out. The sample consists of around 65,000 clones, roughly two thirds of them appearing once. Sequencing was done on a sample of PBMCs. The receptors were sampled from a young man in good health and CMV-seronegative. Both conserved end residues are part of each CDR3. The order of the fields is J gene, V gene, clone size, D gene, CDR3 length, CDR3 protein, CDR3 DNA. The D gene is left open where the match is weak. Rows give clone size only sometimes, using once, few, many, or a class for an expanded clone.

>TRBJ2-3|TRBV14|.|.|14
CASSLRVETDTQYF
TGTGCCAGCAGCCTCAGGGTGGAGACAGATACGCAGTATTTT
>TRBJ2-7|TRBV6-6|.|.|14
CASSEGLYSYEQYF
TGTGCCAGTTCGGAGGGGCTGTACTCCTACGAGCAGTACTTC
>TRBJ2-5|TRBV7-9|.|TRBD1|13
CASRQGDQETQYF
TGTGCCAGCAGGCAGGGGGACCAAGAGACCCAGTACTTC
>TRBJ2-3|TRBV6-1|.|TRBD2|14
CATTTSGGVRTQYF
TGTGCCACCACCACTAGCGGGGGCGTCCGGACGCAGTATTTT
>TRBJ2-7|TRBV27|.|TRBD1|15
CASRIGQGRGYEQYF
TGTGCCAGCAGGATCGGACAGGGGAGGGGTTACGAGCAGTACTTC
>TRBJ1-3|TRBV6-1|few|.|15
CASSEVRSSGNTIYF
TGTGCCAGCAGTGAAGTCAGGTCCTCTGGAAACACCATATATTTT
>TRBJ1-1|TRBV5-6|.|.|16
CASSPKDRGGGTEAFF
TGTGCCAGCAGCCCGAAGGACCGGGGAGGAGGAACTGAAGCTTTCTTT
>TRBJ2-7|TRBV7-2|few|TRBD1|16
CASSFQTGTGLYEQYF
TGTGCCAGCAGCTTTCAAACCGGGACAGGGCTCTACGAGCAGTACTTC
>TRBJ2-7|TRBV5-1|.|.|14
CASSTEGRAHEQYF
TGCGCCAGCAGCACGGAGGGCAGGGCCCACGAGCAGTACTTC
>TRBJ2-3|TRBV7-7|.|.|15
CASSQSGGGGYTQYF
TGTGCCAGCAGCCAAAGTGGAGGGGGCGGGTATACGCAGTATTTT
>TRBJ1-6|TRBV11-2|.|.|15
CASSLGLASPSPLHF
TGTGCCAGCAGCTTAGGGTTAGCAAGCCCTTCACCCCTCCACTTT
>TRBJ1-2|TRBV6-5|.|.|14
CASRFRGWDYGYTF
TGTGCCAGCAGGTTCCGGGGTTGGGACTATGGCTACACCTTC
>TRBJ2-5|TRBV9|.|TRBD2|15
CASSPEGLALETQYF
TGTGCCAGCAGCCCAGAGGGACTAGCCCTAGAGACCCAGTACTTC
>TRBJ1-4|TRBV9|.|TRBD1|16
CASSALAGTANEKLFF
TGTGCCAGCAGCGCCTTAGCCGGGACAGCAAATGAAAAACTGTTTTTT
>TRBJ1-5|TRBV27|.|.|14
CASSSDSSNQPQHF
TGTGCCAGCAGTTCGGACAGTAGCAATCAGCCCCAGCATTTT
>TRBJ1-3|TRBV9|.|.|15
CASKRDGGAGNTIYF
TGTGCCAGCAAACGGGACGGAGGGGCTGGAAACACCATATATTTT
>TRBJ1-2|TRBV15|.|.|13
CATSIKTREGYTF
TGTGCCACCAGCATAAAGACCCGGGAGGGCTACACCTTC
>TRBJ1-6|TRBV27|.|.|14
CASTLRGGNSPLHF
TGTGCCAGCACACTACGGGGTGGTAATTCACCCCTCCACTTT
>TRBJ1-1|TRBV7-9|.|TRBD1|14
CASSFYRGRSEAFF
TGTGCCAGCAGCTTCTACAGGGGAAGGTCTGAAGCTTTCTTT
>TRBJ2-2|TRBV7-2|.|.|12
CASRRDSGELFF
TGTGCCAGCAGGCGGGACTCCGGGGAGCTGTTTTTT
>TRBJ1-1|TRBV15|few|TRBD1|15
CATSVNRGVNTEAFF
TGTGCCACCAGCGTTAACAGGGGAGTGAACACTGAAGCTTTCTTT
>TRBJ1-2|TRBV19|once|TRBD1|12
CASTKTGEGYTF
TGTGCCAGTACCAAGACAGGGGAGGGCTACACCTTC
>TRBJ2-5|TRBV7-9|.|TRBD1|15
CASSAESTGQETQYF
TGTGCCAGCAGCGCCGAGTCGACAGGGCAAGAGACCCAGTACTTC
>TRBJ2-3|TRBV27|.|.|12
CASRLGSDTQYF
TGTGCCAGCAGACTCGGTTCAGATACGCAGTATTTT
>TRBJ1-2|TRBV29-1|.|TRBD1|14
CSVLLTGDSYGYTF
TGCAGCGTTTTGCTCACAGGGGATTCCTATGGCTACACCTTC
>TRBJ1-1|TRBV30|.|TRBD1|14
CAWSNRGAETEAFF
TGTGCCTGGAGTAACAGGGGAGCAGAAACTGAAGCTTTCTTT
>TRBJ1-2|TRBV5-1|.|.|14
CASSPTRDTYGYTF
TGCGCCAGCAGCCCAACCCGGGACACCTATGGCTACACCTTC
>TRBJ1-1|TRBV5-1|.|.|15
CASSANRELNTEAFF
TGCGCCAGCAGCGCCAACAGGGAACTGAACACTGAAGCTTTCTTT
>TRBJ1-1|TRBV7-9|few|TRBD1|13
CAGDRVMNTEAFF
TGTGCCGGGGACAGGGTGATGAACACTGAAGCTTTCTTT
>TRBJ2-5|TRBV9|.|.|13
CASSWTFQETQYF
TGTGCCAGCAGCTGGACATTTCAAGAGACCCAGTACTTC
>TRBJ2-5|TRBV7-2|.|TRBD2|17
CASSRSGTSGSRKTQYF
TGTGCCAGCAGCCGTTCCGGGACTAGCGGGTCTCGGAAGACCCAGTACTTC
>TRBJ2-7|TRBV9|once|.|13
CASSVDGVDEQYF
TGTGCCAGCAGCGTAGACGGGGTAGACGAGCAGTACTTC
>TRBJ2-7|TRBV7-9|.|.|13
CASSLPGDYEQYF
TGTGCCAGCAGCTTACCAGGGGACTACGAGCAGTACTTC
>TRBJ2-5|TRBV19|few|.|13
CASSPRLKETQYF
TGTGCCAGTAGTCCTCGACTGAAAGAGACCCAGTACTTC
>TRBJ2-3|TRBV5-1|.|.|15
CASNPGERITDTQYF
TGCGCCAGCAACCCCGGTGAGCGGATCACAGATACGCAGTATTTT
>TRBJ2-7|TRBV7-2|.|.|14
CASSLVVNSYEQYF
TGTGCCAGCAGCTTAGTAGTCAACTCCTACGAGCAGTACTTC
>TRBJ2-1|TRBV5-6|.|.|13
CASSLEPGLEQFF
TGTGCCAGCAGCTTGGAGCCGGGATTAGAGCAGTTCTTC
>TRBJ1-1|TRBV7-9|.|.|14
CASSAGGANTEAFF
TGTGCCAGCAGCGCCGGGGGGGCGAACACTGAAGCTTTCTTT
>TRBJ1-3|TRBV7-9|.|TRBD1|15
CASSLADRPGNTIYF
TGTGCCAGCAGCTTAGCGGACAGGCCAGGAAACACCATATATTTT
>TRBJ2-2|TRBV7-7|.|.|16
CASSLNTASNTGELFF
TGTGCCAGCAGCTTAAACACAGCCTCGAACACCGGGGAGCTGTTTTTT
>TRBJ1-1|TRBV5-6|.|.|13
CASSFGGHTEAFF
TGTGCCAGCAGCTTTGGAGGTCACACTGAAGCTTTCTTT
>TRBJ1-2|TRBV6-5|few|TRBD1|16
CASSYGGGRTSSGYTF
TGTGCCAGCAGTTATGGAGGGGGCAGGACATCGTCAGGCTACACCTTC
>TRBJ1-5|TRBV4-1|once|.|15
CASSSGRREGQPQHF
TGCGCCAGCAGCAGTGGGCGGCGGGAGGGACAGCCCCAGCATTTT
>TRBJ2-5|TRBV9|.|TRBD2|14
CASSERTSGETQYF
TGTGCCAGCAGCGAGCGGACTAGCGGAGAGACCCAGTACTTC